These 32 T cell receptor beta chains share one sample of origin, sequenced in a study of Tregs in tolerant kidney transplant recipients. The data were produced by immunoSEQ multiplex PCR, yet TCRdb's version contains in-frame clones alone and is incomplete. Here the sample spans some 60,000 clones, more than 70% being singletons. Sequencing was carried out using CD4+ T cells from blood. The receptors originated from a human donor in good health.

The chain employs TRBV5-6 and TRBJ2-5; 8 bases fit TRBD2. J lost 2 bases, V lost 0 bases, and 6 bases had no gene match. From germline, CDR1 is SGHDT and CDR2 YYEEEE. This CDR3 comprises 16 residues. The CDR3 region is CASSLGTGGGQETQYF. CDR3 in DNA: TGTGCCAGCAGCTTGGGCACCGGGGGGGGACAAGAGACCCAGTACTTC.

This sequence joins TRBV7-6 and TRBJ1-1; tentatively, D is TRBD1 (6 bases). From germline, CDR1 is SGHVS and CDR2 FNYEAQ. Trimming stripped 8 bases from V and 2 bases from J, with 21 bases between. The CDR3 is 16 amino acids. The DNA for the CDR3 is TGTGCCAGCCGATCCCATCCGACAGGTCCCAACACTGAAGCTTTCTTT. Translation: CASRSHPTGPNTEAFF.

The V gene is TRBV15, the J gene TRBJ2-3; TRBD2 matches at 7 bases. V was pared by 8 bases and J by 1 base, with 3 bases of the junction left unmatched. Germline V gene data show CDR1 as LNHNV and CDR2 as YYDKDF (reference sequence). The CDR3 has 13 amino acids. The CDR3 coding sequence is TGTGCCACCGGGGAGGGAGGCACAGATACGCAGTATTTT. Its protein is CATGEGGTDTQYF.

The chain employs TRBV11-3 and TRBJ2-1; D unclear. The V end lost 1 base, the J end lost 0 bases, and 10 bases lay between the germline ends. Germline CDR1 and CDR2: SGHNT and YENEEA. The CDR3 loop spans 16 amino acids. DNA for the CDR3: TGTGCCAGCAGCTTAGGTGTTTGGGTCTCCTACAATGAGCAGTTCTTC. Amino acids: CASSLGVWVSYNEQFF. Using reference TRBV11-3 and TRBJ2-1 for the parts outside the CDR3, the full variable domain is EAGVVQSPRYKIIEKKQPVAFWCNPISGHNTLYWYLQNLGQGPELLIRYENEEAVDDSQLPKDRFSAERLKGVDSTLKIQPAELGDSAVYLCASSLGVWVSYNEQFFGPGTRLTVL.

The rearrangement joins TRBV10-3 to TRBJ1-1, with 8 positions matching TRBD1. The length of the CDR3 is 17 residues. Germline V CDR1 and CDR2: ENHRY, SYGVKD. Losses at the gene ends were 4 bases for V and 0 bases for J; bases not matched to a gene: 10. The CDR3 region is CAISGSGGGGMNTEAFF. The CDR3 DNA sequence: TGTGCCATCAGTGGGTCAGGGGGCGGGGGAATGAACACTGAAGCTTTCTTT.

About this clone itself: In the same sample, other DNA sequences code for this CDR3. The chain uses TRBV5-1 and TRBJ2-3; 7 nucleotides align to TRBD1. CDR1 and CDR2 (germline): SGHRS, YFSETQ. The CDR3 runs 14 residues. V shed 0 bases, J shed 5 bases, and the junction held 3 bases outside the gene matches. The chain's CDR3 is CASSLGQGQDTQYF. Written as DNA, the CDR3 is TGCGCCAGCAGCTTGGGACAGGGCCAAGATACGCAGTATTTT.

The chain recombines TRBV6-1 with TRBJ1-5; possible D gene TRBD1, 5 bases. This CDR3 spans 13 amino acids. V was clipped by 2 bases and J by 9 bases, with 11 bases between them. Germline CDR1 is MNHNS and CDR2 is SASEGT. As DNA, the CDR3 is TGTGCCAGCAGTGAACCGGGGGGAAGGCCCCAGCATTTT. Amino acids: CASSEPGGRPQHF.

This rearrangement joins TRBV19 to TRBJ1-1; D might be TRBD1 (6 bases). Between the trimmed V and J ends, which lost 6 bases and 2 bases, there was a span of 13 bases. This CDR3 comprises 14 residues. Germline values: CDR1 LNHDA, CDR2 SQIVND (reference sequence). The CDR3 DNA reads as TGTGCCAGTAGCAACAGGGTCGGAAACACTGAAGCTTTCTTT. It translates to CASSNRVGNTEAFF.

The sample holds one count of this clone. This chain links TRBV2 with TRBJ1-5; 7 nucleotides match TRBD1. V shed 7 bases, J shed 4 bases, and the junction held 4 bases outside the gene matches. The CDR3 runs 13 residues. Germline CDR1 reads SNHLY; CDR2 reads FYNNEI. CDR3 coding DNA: TGTGCCAGCACTCGGGACAGAAATCAGCCCCAGCATTTT. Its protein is CASTRDRNQPQHF.

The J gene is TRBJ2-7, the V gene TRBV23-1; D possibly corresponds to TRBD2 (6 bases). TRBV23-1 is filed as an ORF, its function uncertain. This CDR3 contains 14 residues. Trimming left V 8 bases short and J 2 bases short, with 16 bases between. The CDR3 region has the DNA TGCGCCAGCTCTGATAACGGGGGAACCTACGAGCAGTACTTC. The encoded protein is CASSDNGGTYEQYF.

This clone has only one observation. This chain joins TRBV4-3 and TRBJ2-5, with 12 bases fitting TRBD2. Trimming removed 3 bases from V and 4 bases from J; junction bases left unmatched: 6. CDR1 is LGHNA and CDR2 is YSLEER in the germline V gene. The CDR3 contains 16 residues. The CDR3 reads CASSQDLAGGRETQYF. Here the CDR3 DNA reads TGCGCCAGCAGCCAGGATCTAGCGGGGGGGCGAGAGACCCAGTACTTC.

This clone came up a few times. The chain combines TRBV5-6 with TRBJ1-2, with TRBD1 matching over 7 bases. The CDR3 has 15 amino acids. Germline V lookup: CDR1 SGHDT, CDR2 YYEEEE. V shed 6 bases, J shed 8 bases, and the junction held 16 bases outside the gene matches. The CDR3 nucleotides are TGTGCCAGCACCGAAGACGACAGGGACGCCCGAGGCTACACCTTC. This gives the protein CASTEDDRDARGYTF.

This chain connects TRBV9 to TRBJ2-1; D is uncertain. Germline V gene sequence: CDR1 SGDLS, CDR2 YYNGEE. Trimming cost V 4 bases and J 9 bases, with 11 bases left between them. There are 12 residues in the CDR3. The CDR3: CASSPQGSEQFF. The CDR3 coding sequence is TGTGCCAGCAGCCCCCAAGGGTCTGAGCAGTTCTTC.

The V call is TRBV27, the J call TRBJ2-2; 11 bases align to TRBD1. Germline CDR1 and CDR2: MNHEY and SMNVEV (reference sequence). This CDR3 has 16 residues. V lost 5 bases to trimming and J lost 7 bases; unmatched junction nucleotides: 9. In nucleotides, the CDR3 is TGTGCCAGCAGTCCTCCGGACAGGGGGCAAGACGGGGAGCTGTTTTTT. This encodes CASSPPDRGQDGELFF.

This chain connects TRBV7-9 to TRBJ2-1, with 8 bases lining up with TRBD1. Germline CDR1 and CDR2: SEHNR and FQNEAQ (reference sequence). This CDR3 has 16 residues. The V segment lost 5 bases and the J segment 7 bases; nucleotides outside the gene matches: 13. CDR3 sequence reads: CASSRPGRTGLNEQFF. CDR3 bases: TGTGCCAGCAGCCGCCCCGGCCGGACAGGGTTGAATGAGCAGTTCTTC.

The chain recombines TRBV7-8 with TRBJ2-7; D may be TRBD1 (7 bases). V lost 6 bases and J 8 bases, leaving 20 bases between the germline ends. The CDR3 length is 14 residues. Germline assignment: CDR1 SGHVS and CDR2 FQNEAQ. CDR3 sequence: CASRPRDSGWKQYF. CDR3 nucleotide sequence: TGTGCCAGCAGGCCGCGGGACAGCGGCTGGAAGCAGTACTTC.

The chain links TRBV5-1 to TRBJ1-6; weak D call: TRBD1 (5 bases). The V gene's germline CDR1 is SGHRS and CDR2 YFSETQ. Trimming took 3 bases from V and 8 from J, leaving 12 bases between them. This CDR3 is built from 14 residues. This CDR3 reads CASSSGTDYSPLHF. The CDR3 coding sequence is TGCGCCAGCAGCTCCGGGACGGATTATTCACCCCTCCACTTT.

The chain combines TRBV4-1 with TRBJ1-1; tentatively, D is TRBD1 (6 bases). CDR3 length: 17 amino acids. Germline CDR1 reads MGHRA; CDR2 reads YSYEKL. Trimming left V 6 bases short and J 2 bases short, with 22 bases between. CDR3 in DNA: TGCGCCAGCAGTCGTTTACAGGGCCCTGGGACTAACACTGAAGCTTTCTTT. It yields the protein CASSRLQGPGTNTEAFF.

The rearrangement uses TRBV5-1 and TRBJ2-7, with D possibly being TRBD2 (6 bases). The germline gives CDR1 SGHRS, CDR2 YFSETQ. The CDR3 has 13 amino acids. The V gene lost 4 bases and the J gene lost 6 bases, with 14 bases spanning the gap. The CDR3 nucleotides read TGCGCCAGCAGCGAGGAGGGTATTCGCGAGCAGTACTTC. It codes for CASSEEGIREQYF. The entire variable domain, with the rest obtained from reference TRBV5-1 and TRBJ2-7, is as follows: KAGVTQTPRYLIKTRGQQVTLSCSPISGHRSVSWYQQTPGQGLQFLFEYFSETQRNKGNFPGRFSGRQFSNSRSEMNVSTLELGDSALYLCASSEEGIREQYFGPGTRLTVT.

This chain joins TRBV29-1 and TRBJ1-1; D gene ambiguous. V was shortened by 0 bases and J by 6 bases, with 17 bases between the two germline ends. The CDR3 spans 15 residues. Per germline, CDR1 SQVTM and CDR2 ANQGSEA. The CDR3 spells CSVEDLTPKGPEAFF. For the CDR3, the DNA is TGCAGCGTTGAAGATTTGACGCCCAAAGGACCTGAAGCTTTCTTT.

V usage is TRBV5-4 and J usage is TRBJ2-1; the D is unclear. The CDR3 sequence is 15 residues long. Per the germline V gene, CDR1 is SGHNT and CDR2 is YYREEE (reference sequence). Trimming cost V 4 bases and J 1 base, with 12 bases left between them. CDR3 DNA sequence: TGTGCCAGCAGCCGCGAGAGTAGTTCCTACAATGAGCAGTTCTTC. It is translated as CASSRESSSYNEQFF.

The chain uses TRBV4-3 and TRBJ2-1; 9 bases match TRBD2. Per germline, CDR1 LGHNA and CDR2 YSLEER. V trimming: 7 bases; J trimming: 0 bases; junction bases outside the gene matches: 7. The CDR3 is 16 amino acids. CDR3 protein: CASTRAGGSSYNEQFF. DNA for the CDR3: TGCGCCAGCACGCGAGCGGGAGGTTCCTCCTACAATGAGCAGTTCTTC.

The CDR3 bases are TGTGCCAGCAGCGTCGCCCCCCTCTACGAGCAGTACTTC. The encoded protein is CASSVAPLYEQYF. This chain connects TRBV11-3 to TRBJ2-7; D is uncertain. Trimming removed 5 bases from V and 3 bases from J, with 11 bases in between. CDR1 and CDR2 from the germline V gene are SGHNT and YENEEA. CDR3 length equals 13 residues.

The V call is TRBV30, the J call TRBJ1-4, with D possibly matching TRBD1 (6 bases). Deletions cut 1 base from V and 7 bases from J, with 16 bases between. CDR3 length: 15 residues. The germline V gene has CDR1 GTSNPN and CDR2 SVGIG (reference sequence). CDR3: CAWSASRGAGEKLFF. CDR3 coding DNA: TGTGCCTGGAGTGCATCCAGGGGAGCGGGTGAAAAACTGTTTTTT.

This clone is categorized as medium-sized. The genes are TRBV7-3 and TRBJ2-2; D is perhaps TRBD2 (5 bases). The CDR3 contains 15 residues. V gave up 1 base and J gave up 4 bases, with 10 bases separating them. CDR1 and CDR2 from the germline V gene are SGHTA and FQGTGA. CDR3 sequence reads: CASSLRGMGTGELFF. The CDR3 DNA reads TGTGCCAGCAGCTTAAGAGGGATGGGCACCGGGGAGCTGTTTTTT.

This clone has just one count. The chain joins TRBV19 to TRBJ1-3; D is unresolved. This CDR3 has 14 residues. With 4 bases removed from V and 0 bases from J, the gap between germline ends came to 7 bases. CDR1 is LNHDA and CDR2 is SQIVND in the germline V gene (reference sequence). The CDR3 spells CASSTPLSGNTIYF. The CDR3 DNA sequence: TGTGCCAGTAGTACTCCCCTCTCTGGAAACACCATATATTTT.

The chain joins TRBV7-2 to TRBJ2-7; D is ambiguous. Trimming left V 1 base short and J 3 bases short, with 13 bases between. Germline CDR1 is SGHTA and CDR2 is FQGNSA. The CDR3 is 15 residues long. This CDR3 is CASSLGSRAYYEQYF. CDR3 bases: TGTGCCAGCAGCTTAGGTAGTCGGGCTTACTACGAGCAGTACTTC.

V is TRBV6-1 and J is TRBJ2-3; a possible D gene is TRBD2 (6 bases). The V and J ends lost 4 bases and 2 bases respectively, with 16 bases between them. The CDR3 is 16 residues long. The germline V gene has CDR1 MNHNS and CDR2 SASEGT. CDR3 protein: CASSVTSNGATDTQYF. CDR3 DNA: TGTGCCAGCAGTGTCACTAGCAACGGGGCCACAGATACGCAGTATTTT.

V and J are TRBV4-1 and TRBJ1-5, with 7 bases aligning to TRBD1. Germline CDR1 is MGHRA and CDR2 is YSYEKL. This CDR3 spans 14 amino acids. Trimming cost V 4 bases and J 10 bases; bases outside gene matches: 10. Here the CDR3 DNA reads TGCGCCAGCAGCCCTCACGCAGGGGGAAGACCCCAGCATTTT. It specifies CASSPHAGGRPQHF.

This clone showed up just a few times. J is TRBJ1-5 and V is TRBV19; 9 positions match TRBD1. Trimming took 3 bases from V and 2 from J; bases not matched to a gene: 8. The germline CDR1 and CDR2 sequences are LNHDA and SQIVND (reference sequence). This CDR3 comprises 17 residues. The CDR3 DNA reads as TGTGCCAGTAGTATCCGGGACAGGGTATCGGGCAATCAGCCCCAGCATTTT. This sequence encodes CASSIRDRVSGNQPQHF.

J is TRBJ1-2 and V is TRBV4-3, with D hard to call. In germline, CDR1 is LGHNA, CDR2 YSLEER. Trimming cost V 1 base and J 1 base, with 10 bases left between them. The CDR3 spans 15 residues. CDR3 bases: TGCGCCAGCAGCCAAGTCCCAGGTTTTAACTATGGCTACACCTTC. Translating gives CASSQVPGFNYGYTF.

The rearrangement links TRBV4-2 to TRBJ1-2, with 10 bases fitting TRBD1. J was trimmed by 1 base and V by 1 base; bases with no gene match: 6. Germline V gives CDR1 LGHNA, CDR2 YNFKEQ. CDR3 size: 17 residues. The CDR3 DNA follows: TGTGCCAGCAGCCAAGTAGGACAGGGGGACCATAACTATGGCTACACCTTC. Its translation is CASSQVGQGDHNYGYTF.